These 11 T cell receptor beta chains were sequenced from one sample in a study of OX40 agonist ivuxolimab in advanced cancers. Data came from immunoSEQ multiplex PCR; TCRdb stores just in-frame clones and leaves some out. The table records about 16,000 clones, 76% of them present only once. The source was CD4+ or CD8+ T cells sorted from blood, collected in a trial of the OX40 agonist ivuxolimab. Receptors were obtained from an adult with an advanced solid tumor such as melanoma, head and neck, liver or kidney cancer.

The V gene is TRBV27, the J gene TRBJ1-2; 8 bases fit TRBD1. The CDR3 loop spans 16 amino acids. V lost 1 base and J lost 8; bases outside the gene matches: 12. Germline CDR1 MNHEY, CDR2 SMNVEV (reference sequence). In DNA form, the CDR3 reads TGTGCCAGCAGTTTATTTTCTCAGGGGGCTCGGGACGGCTACACCTTC. It yields the protein CASSLFSQGARDGYTF.

J is TRBJ1-5 and V is TRBV7-6; tentative D call: TRBD1 (6 bases). V was pared by 3 bases and J by 7 bases, with 10 bases between. This CDR3 is built from 13 residues. CDR1 and CDR2 (germline): SGHVS, FNYEAQ. For the CDR3, the DNA is TGTGCCAGCAGCTTGACAGGAGACCAGCCCCAGCATTTT. Translation gives CASSLTGDQPQHF.

The V gene is TRBV11-2, the J gene TRBJ2-7, with a weak D call TRBD1 (6 bases). CDR3 length: 18 amino acids. V shed 5 bases and J shed 0 bases, with 23 bases lying between them. Germline V lookup: CDR1 SGHAT, CDR2 FQNNGV. The CDR3 protein is CASSTRDTNYSSSYEQYF. The CDR3 DNA follows: TGTGCCAGCAGCACCCGGGACACGAACTATTCTAGCTCCTACGAGCAGTACTTC.

This rearrangement joins TRBV19 to TRBJ1-4; 9 nucleotides line up with TRBD1. From germline, CDR1 is LNHDA and CDR2 SQIVND (reference sequence). Losses at the gene ends were 3 bases for V and 0 bases for J; bases not matched to a gene: 5. CDR3 size: 17 residues. In nucleotides, the CDR3 is TGTGCCAGTAGTATTGGACAGGGGATTGCAACTAATGAAAAACTGTTTTTT. It codes for CASSIGQGIATNEKLFF.

The rearrangement uses TRBV9 and TRBJ2-7; a weak D match, TRBD2 (7 bases). The V end was cut by 4 bases, the J end by 4 bases, with 15 bases between. The V gene's germline CDR1 is SGDLS and CDR2 YYNGEE. The CDR3 totals 14 residues. The CDR3 region has the DNA TGTGCCAGCAGCCTGATGGGGGGGCCTTACGAGCAGTACTTC. It translates to CASSLMGGPYEQYF.

The gene calls are TRBV10-3 and TRBJ2-3; 9 bases are a match to TRBD1. The V segment lost 0 bases and the J segment 5 bases; nucleotides outside the gene matches: 9. The CDR3 covers 17 residues. Per the germline V gene, CDR1 is ENHRY and CDR2 is SYGVKD. DNA for the CDR3: TGTGCCATCAGTGAGTCGTTGGGGACAGGGCAGTTAGATACGCAGTATTTT. It specifies CAISESLGTGQLDTQYF.

V and J are TRBV29-1 and TRBJ2-7; D is ambiguous. The CDR3 extends over 13 amino acids. Germline CDR1 reads SQVTM; CDR2 reads ANQGSEA. Between the trimmed V and J ends, which lost 2 bases and 0 bases, there was a span of 8 bases. The CDR3: CSVEHEFSYEQYF. The CDR3, as DNA: TGCAGCGTTGAACATGAGTTCTCCTACGAGCAGTACTTC.

The rearrangement joins TRBV10-3 to TRBJ1-6; 7 bases line up with TRBD1. V gave up 10 bases and J gave up 9 bases; unmatched junction bases: 9. The CDR3 totals 13 residues. Germline CDR1 reads ENHRY; CDR2 reads SYGVKD. The DNA of the CDR3 is TGTGCCACCTTGGGGGCAGGGGGTTCACCCCTCCACTTT. Amino acids: CATLGAGGSPLHF.

The rearrangement joins TRBV18 to TRBJ2-7, with 10 bases that match TRBD2. CDR3 length: 16 residues. From germline, CDR1 is KGHSH and CDR2 LQKENI. V shed 3 bases and J 0 bases; nucleotides not matched to a gene: 5. The CDR3 sequence: CASSPSGTSASYEQYF. The CDR3 DNA reads TGTGCCAGCTCACCCTCCGGGACTAGCGCCTCCTACGAGCAGTACTTC. Filled out from reference TRBV18 and TRBJ2-7, the complete variable domain reads NAGVMQNPRHLVRRRGQEARLRCSPMKGHSHVYWYRQLPEEGLKFMVYLQKENIIDESGMPKERFSAEFPKEGPSILRIQQVVRGDSAAYFCASSPSGTSASYEQYFGPGTRLTVT.

With respect to this clone: Different DNA sequences within this sample yield the same CDR3. V usage is TRBV5-1 and J usage is TRBJ2-7; D is perhaps TRBD1 or TRBD2 (5 bases each). CDR1 is SGHRS, CDR2 YFSETQ, per germline. The germline V and J ends were trimmed by 0 bases and 4 bases, with 8 bases remaining between them. The CDR3 has 13 residues. The CDR3 spells CASSLEGPYEQYF. The CDR3 bases are TGCGCCAGCAGCTTGGAGGGACCGTACGAGCAGTACTTC.

This chain connects TRBV7-9 to TRBJ2-4; 9 bases are shared with TRBD1. The CDR3 contains 12 residues. Trimming took 1 base from V and 11 from J; bases not matched to a gene: 0. CDR1 SEHNR and CDR2 FQNEAQ come from the germline V gene (reference sequence). CDR3 region: CASSLGDRVQYF. CDR3 DNA: TGTGCCAGCAGCTTAGGGGACAGGGTTCAGTACTTC.